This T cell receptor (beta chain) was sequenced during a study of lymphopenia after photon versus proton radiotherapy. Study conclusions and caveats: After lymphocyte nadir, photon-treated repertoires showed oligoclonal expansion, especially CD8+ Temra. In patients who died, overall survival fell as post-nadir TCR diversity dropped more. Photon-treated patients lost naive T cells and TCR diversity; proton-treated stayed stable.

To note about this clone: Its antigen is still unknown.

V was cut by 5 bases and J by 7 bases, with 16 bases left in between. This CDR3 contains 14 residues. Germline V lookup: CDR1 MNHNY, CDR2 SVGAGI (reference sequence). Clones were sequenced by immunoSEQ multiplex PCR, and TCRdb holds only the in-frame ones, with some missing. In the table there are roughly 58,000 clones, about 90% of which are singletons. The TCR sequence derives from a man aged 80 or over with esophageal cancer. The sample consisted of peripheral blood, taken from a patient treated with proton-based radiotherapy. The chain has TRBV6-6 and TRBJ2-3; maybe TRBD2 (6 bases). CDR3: CASSTGTGQNTQYF. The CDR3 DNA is TGTGCCAGCAGTACCGGGACTGGGCAGAATACGCAGTATTTT.